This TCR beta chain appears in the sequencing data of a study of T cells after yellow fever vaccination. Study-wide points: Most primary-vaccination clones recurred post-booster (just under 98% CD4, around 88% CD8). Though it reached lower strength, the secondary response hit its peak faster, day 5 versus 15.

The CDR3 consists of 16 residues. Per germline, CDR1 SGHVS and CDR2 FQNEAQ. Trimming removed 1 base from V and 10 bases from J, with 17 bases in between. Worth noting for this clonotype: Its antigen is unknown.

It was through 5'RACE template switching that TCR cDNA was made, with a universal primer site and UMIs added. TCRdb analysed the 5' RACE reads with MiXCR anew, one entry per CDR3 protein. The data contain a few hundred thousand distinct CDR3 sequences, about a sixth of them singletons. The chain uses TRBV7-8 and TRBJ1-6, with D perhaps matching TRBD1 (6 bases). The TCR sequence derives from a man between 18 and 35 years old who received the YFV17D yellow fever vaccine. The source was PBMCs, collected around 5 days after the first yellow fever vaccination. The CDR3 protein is CASSLGGRLGGSPLHF. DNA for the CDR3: TGTGCCAGCAGCTTAGGTGGCAGGCTAGGGGGGTCACCCCTCCACTTT.